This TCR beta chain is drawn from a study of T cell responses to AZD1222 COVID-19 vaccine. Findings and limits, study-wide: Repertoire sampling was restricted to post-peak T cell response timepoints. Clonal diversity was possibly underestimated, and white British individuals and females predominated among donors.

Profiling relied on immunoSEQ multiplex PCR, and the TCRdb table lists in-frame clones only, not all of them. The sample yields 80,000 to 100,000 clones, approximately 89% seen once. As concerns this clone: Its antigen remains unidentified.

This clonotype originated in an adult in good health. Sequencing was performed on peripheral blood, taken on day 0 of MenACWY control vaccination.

CDR3 amino acids: CATTTLGKDRSGANVLTF. CDR3 nucleotides: TGTGCCACCACCACCCTTGGCAAGGACCGCTCTGGGGCCAACGTCCTGACTTTC. The chain is built from TRBV19 and TRBJ2-6; D gene uncertain. Germline CDR1 and CDR2: LNHDA and SQIVND (reference sequence). The CDR3 is 18 amino acids. V lost 10 bases to trimming and J lost 0 bases, with 22 bases between them. Supplemented by reference TRBV19 and TRBJ2-6, the full variable domain reads DGGITQSPKYLFRKEGQNVTLSCEQNLNHDAMYWYRQDPGQGLRLIYYSQIVNDFQKGDIAEGYSVSREKKESFPLTVTSAQKNPTAFYLCATTTLGKDRSGANVLTFGAGSRLTVL.